The entry below describes one T cell receptor beta chain. The V gene lost 6 bases and the J gene lost 0 bases, with 14 bases spanning the gap. Germline V gene data show CDR1 as KGHSH and CDR2 as LQKENI. The CDR3 spans 15 residues. Clones were sequenced by immunoSEQ multiplex PCR, and TCRdb holds only the in-frame ones, with some missing. Seen here are approximately 240,000 clones, about 88% observed once, and the top ten hold 2% to 2.5%. The data derive from a study of blood T cell repertoires in COVID-19. The origin of this receptor is a woman aged 40 to 50 who had recovered from COVID-19. The specimen sequenced was peripheral blood. The rearrangement uses TRBV18 and TRBJ2-5; D is possibly TRBD2 (5 bases). CDR3 DNA sequence: TGTGCCAGCTCCCATCGGACTTGGAACCAAGAGACCCAGTACTTC. This encodes CASSHRTWNQETQYF. The whole variable domain, filled in from reference TRBV18 and TRBJ2-5, reads NAGVMQNPRHLVRRRGQEARLRCSPMKGHSHVYWYRQLPEEGLKFMVYLQKENIIDESGMPKERFSAEFPKEGPSILRIQQVVRGDSAAYFCASSHRTWNQETQYFGPGTRLLVL.